The T cell receptor (beta chain) under discussion was sequenced for a study of blood T cells in healthy people across ages. Findings and limits, study-wide: Both higher diversity and more naive CD4+ cells marked long-lived donors when set against aged donors. PBMCs left unsorted prevented a conclusive naive versus antigen-experienced comparison.

CDR1 and CDR2 (germline): MNHEY, SMNVEV (reference sequence). The CDR3 spans 15 residues. Of note for this clonotype: Its antigen is not known. One end of the junction fails to match germline, which may point to a read error.

RNA extraction gave at least 5.5 micrograms of total RNA per sample. PCR was performed a second time for 7 to 11 cycles using a sample-barcoded 5' primer and a J-beta primer mix. TCRdb redid the calling of the 5' RACE reads with MiXCR, one entry per CDR3 protein. The sample contains 850,000 to 1,100,000 distinct CDR3 sequences, more than 30% of which appear only once. This TCR derives from a man younger than 35 in good health. J is TRBJ2-4 and V is TRBV27; D unclear. Input material: blood. The CDR3 loop is CASSLTQLAKNIQYF. DNA of the CDR3: TGTGCTAGCAGTCTGACCCAACTAGCCAAAAACATTCAGTACTTC.